Each of the 5 T cell receptor delta chains below was sequenced from the same sample in a study of gamma-delta T cells after stem cell transplantation (dated by TCRdb to the mid-2010s). The library came from RT-PCR. Sequenced on an Illumina MiSeq. TCRdb reprocessed the public reads with the caller CATT; rows with the same DNA were merged afterwards. The sample records 15,000 to 19,000 delta-chain clones, 9.4% of which are singletons. The ten largest clones represent around 60% of the sample. Sequenced material: gamma-delta T cells. These receptors were obtained from a human donor. It is not recorded whose cells these are; they may come from a transplant donor.

This clone turned up a few times. A far larger clone is off by one base, so a read error is likely. Other nucleotide sequences from this sample produce the same CDR3. The V gene is TRDV2, the J gene TRDJ1; 13 nucleotides match TRDD3. The CDR3 length is 17 residues. Germline V gene lookup returns CDR1 GEAIGNYY and CDR2 EKD. DNA of the CDR3: TGTGCCTGTGACACCGGTGGTATCACTGGGGGATACGATAAGCTCATCTTT. Translating gives CACDTGGITGGYDKLIF.

This clone was seen a handful of times. The protein recorded in TCRdb matches a much larger clone and deviates from this DNA's translation at residue 15, suggesting a read error; the protein here is obtained by translating the DNA. CDR3 residues: CACDTAGPPYTDKLTF. The CDR3 DNA follows: TGTGCCTGTGACACCGCGGGCCCCCCGTACACCGATAAACTCACCTTT. The J gene is TRDJ1, the V gene TRDV2; D is unclear. CDR1 is GEAIGNYY, CDR2 EKD, per germline. The CDR3 has 16 amino acids.

A few counts support this clone. Being one base from a much bigger clone, this may be a read error. This specimen includes other DNA sequences encoding the same CDR3. This CDR3 is CALGGEMGGGITDKLIF. Written as DNA, the CDR3 is TGTGCTCTTGGGGGTGAGATGGGGGGAGGTATCACCGATAAACTCATCTTT. J is TRDJ1 and V is TRDV1; tentative D call: TRDD3 (6 bases). CDR3 size: 17 residues. From germline, CDR1 is TSWWSYY and CDR2 QGS. The germline V and J ends were trimmed by 4 bases and 1 base, with 19 bases remaining between them.

This clone was recorded a few times. TCRdb has a much larger clone's protein, which differs at residue 12 from the translation of this DNA, likely because of a read error; what is shown is the protein translated from the DNA. The V gene is TRDV2, the J gene TRDJ1; no reliable D call. Germline CDR1 is GEAIGNYY and CDR2 is EKD. The CDR3 has 15 residues. The CDR3 DNA sequence: TGTGCCTGTGAATCGGTCCAACACCACACCGATAACCTCATCTTT. Translating it yields CACESVQHHTDNLIF.

In its sample, this clone was seen a few times. The TCRdb record carries a much larger clone's protein, which differs from this DNA's translation at residue 8; a read error is the likely cause, and the protein listed here is the DNA translation. This chain joins TRDV2 and TRDJ1; 7 bases line up with TRDD3. Trimming took 0 bases from V and 2 from J; bases not matched to a gene: 20. The CDR3 is 20 residues long. Germline V gene sequence: CDR1 GEAIGNYY, CDR2 EKD. This CDR3 reads CACDTGEIRRGIVTTDKLIF. CDR3 coding DNA: TGTGCCTGTGACACCGGTGAGATCCGTCGGGGGATCGTGACGACCGATAAACTCATCTTT.